Reported below is one T cell receptor (beta chain). This clonotype was detected ten times or more. There is no known antigen for this receptor. No much larger clonotype is one base removed from it; base qualities were not supplied. This entry belongs to a study of identical twins (dated by TCRdb to between 2015 and 2016). A note on the overall study: To test whether fetal clonotypes persist, the study used deep sequencing on TCR alpha and beta repertoires from monozygotic twins, unrelated adults of various ages, and cord blood. To rule out contamination, the twin experiments were replicated at different times with different library preparation protocols. Study-wide findings and limitations: Compared with coincidental sharing between unrelated individuals, an excess of low generation-probability sequences was observed among out-of-frame TCR alpha sequences shared between twins. Zero-insertion analyses could be partly confounded by invariant T cells such as MAIT and iNKT, though diverse VJ usage argued against such confounding for most clonotypes. Recombination models systematically underestimated out-of-frame TCR alpha sharing in monozygotic twins but agreed with sharing between unrelated individuals. Conclusions relied on cross-sectional statistical analysis, since the same donors could not be followed over many years. Fewer insertions were carried by abundant cord blood beta clonotypes, a similar but weaker trend appeared in young adult naive repertoires, and no such trend appeared in memory repertoires. A weaker excess of twin sharing was found in beta out-of-frame sequences because the signal-to-noise ratio was lowered by fewer shared sequences.

Receptors were amplified or captured by 5' RACE. TCRdb names Illumina HiSeq 2000 as the instrument used. A universal primer binding site was introduced by template switching, and a unique molecular identifier was present in the final cDNA, enabling accurate counting of TCR cDNA molecules. Specific primers in the conserved constant-segment region were used to synthesize first-strand cDNA for TCR alpha and beta chains. To control for contamination, each cDNA library was double barcoded with a SMART-Mk sample barcode plus Illumina barcodes. TruSeq adapter sequences and Illumina sample barcodes were added in two successive PCR steps. Sequencing of the TCR alpha and beta cDNA libraries was done on the Illumina HiSeq platform using custom primers. Per the original workflow: Raw reads were processed with MiGEC to extract unique molecular identifiers, and MiXCR was used to determine CDR3 positions. For each individual, recombination models were inferred using an EM algorithm with the repgenHMM and IGoR tools. Shared clonotype analysis was performed with the tcR package in R, normalizing sharing by the product of cloneset sizes. To study raw recombination without the effects of thymic and clonal selection, out-of-frame nonproductive sequences were analyzed. TCRdb trimmed public reads at Q25 via fastp, called clones via MiXCR and kept in-frame beta chains. When rows share a CDR3 protein, they turn into one entry using the most common DNA and genes. It is TCRdb's table, rather than the study itself, that gives the V and J calls and clone size. Across this sample there are 450,000 or so distinct CDR3 sequences, with approximately 18% seen only once. The ten largest clones capture 10% to 15% of the sample.

Every donor was a healthy Caucasian. The researchers also sequenced three unrelated adults who were not twins: a male aged 18 to 29, a male aged 50 to 60, and a female aged 50 to 60. Using Miltenyi CD45RO+ enrichment and human naive T-cell isolation kits, memory (CD45RO+) and naive T cells were isolated from PBMC. Counted from cysteine to phenylalanine, this CDR3 has 11 amino acids. Of the read, only the CDR3 DNA is kept; its 33 bases are in frame from base 1. CDR1 KGHDR and CDR2 SFDVKD are derived from the germline V gene. V drops 5 bases and J drops 14 bases, leaving 12 bases in between. This TCR was sampled from a man between 45 and 60 years old in good health. The sample consisted of naive T cells sorted from blood. The sample's cell subset or site label, decoded: cells isolated with a human naive T-cell isolation kit. The rearranged segments are TRBV24-1 and TRBJ2-1; the D element could tentatively be TRBD1 or TRBD2, as 6 bases agree for each. The DNA sequence is as follows: TGTGCCACCAGTGCGGGGGCAGGTGAGTTCTTC. The encoded protein is CATSAGAGEFF.